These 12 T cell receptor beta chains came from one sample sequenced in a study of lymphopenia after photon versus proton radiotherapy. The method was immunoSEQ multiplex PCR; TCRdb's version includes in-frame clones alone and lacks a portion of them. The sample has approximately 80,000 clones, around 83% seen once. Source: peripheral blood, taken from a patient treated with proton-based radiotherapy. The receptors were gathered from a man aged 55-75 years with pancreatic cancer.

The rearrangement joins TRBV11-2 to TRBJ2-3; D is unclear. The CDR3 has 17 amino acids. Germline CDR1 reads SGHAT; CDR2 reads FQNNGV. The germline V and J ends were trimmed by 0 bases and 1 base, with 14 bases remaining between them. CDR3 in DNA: TGTGCCAGCAGCTTAGATAGGGCGTCAGTAGGCACAGATACGCAGTATTTT. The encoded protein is CASSLDRASVGTDTQYF.

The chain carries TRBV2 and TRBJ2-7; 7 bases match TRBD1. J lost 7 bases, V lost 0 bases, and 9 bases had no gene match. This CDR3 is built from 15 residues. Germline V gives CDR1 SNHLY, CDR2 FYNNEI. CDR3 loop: CASSEAQGTYGEQYF. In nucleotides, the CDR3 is TGTGCCAGCAGTGAAGCACAGGGGACCTACGGGGAGCAGTACTTC. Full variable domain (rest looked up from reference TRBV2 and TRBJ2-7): EPEVTQTPSHQVTQMGQEVILRCVPISNHLYFYWYRQILGQKVEFLVSFYNNEISEKSEIFDDQFSVERPDGSNFTLKIRSTKLEDSAMYFCASSEAQGTYGEQYFGPGTRLTVT.

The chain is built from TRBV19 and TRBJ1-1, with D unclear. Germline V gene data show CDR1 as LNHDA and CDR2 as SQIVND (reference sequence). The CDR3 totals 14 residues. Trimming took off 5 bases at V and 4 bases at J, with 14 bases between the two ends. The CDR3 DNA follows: TGTGCCAGTAGTCCAACGTCAAGTGGCACTGAAGCTTTCTTT. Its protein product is CASSPTSSGTEAFF. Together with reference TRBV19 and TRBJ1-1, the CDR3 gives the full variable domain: DGGITQSPKYLFRKEGQNVTLSCEQNLNHDAMYWYRQDPGQGLRLIYYSQIVNDFQKGDIAEGYSVSREKKESFPLTVTSAQKNPTAFYLCASSPTSSGTEAFFGQGTRLTVV.

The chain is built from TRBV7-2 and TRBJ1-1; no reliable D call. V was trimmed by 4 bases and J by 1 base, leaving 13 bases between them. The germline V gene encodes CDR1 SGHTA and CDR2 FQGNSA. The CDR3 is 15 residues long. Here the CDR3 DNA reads TGTGCCAGCAGCTCTTCTTACAGCTCGAACACTGAAGCTTTCTTT. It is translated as CASSSSYSSNTEAFF.

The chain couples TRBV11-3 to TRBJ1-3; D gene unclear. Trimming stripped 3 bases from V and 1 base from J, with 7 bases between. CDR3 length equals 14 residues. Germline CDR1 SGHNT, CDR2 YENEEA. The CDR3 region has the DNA TGTGCCAGCAGCTTTATGAGATCTGGAAACACCATATATTTT. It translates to CASSFMRSGNTIYF.

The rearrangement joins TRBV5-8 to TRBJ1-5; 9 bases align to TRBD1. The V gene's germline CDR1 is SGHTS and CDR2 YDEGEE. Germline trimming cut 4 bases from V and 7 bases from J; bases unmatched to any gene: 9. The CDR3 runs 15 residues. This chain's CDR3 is CASSPTDRGDQPQHF. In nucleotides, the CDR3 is TGTGCCAGCAGCCCAACGGACAGGGGAGACCAGCCCCAGCATTTT.

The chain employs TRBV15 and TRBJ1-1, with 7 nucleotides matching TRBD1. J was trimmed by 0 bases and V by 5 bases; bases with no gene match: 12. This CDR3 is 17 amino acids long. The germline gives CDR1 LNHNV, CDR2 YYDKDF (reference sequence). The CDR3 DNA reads TGTGCCACCAGCTTGACAGGGATTTTTCAAATGAACACTGAAGCTTTCTTT. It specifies CATSLTGIFQMNTEAFF.

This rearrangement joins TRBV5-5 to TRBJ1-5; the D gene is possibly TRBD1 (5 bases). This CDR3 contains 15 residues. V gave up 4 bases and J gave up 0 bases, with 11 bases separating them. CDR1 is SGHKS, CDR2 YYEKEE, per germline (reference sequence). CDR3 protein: CASSPGPNSNQPQHF. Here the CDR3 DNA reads TGTGCCAGCAGCCCGGGGCCTAATAGCAATCAGCCCCAGCATTTT.

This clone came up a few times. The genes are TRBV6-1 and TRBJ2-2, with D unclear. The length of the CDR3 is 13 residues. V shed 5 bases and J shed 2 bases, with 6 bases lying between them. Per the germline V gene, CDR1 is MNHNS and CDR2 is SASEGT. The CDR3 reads CASSSHNTGELFF. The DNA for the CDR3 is TGTGCCAGCAGTAGCCACAACACCGGGGAGCTGTTTTTT.

In DNA form, the CDR3 reads TGTGCCAGCAGCAAAGATGGGGCAGCCAATGAGCAGTTCTTC. Its protein is CASSKDGAANEQFF. This rearrangement joins TRBV21-1 to TRBJ2-1; no check of the table's D call, TRBD1, against the DNA was made. TRBV21-1 is described as a pseudogene. There are 14 residues in the CDR3.

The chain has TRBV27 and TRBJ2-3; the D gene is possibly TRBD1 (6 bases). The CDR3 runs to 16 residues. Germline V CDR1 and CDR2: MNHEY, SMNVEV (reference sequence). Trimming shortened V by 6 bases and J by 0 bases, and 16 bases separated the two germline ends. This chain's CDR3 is CASSLYRATSTDTQYF. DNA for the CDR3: TGTGCCAGCAGCCTTTACAGGGCCACTAGCACAGATACGCAGTATTTT.

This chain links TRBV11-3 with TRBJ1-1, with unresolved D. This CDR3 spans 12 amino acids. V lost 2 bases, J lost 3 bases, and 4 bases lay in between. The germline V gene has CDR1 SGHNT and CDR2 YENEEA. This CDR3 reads CASSLRDTEAFF. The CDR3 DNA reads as TGTGCCAGCAGCTTAAGGGACACTGAAGCTTTCTTT.